The clone carrying this T cell receptor (beta chain) has only a few counts. The sample is drawn from a study of T-cell reconstitution after alpha-beta-depleted transplantation in children. Researchers prepared the TCRbeta library using unique molecular identifiers, the study reports. TCRdb independently ran MiXCR on the PCR reads; one entry per CDR3 protein. The sample lists more than 550,000 distinct CDR3 sequences, about 10% occurring once. Germline V gives CDR1 MDHEN, CDR2 SYDVKM. Trimming cost V 8 bases and J 1 base, with 14 bases left between them. The CDR3 consists of 15 residues. This material consisted of PBMCs from the stem cell graft donor, taken from the stem cell graft. This chain joins TRBV28 and TRBJ2-2; D perhaps matches TRBD1 (6 bases). The TCR was taken from a human donor who donated a stem cell graft to a child with acute myeloid leukemia. CDR3 loop: CASRRTAKNTGELFF. In nucleotides, the CDR3 is TGTGCCAGCCGTAGGACAGCTAAGAACACCGGGGAGCTGTTTTTT.